What follows describes a single TCR beta chain. Germline V lookup: CDR1 SGHRS, CDR2 YFSETQ. The CDR3 is 16 amino acids. The ends lost 3 bases at V and 0 bases at J; junction bases unmatched: 5. This specimen comes from a study of T-cell memory formation after mild COVID-19. At the level of the study: Among the donors, TCR clusters were largely specific to each donor.

TCRdb recomputed calls from the 5' RACE reads with MiXCR, one row per CDR3 protein. This table has about 560,000 distinct CDR3 sequences, 15% to 20% appearing once. What was sequenced was PBMCs or a T cell subset sorted from them (not recorded which). The source is an adult woman who had mild COVID-19 (a few samples of this study predate the infection). Cell type and time point are not known. The chain links TRBV5-1 to TRBJ2-2, with TRBD1 matching 7 bases. Here the CDR3 reads CASSSWTGSNTGELFF. CDR3 in DNA: TGCGCCAGCAGCTCCTGGACAGGTTCGAACACCGGGGAGCTGTTTTTT.